A single sample gave rise to the 31 T cell receptor beta chains below, sequenced in a study of early stage breast cancer tumors. This table comes from immunoSEQ multiplex PCR, and its TCRdb copy is limited to in-frame clones, with some not included. The table shows 60,000 to 75,000 clones, with 65% to 85% occurring only once. Sequences were obtained from blood. The receptors were gathered from a person in their 40s with breast cancer.

The chain employs TRBV7-9 and TRBJ1-2; no clear D. Trimming stripped 4 bases from V and 2 bases from J, with 20 bases between. Germline CDR1 reads SEHNR; CDR2 reads FQNEAQ (reference sequence). This CDR3 is 17 amino acids long. The CDR3 region is CASSSTASGLENYGYTF. The CDR3 bases are TGTGCCAGCAGCTCCACGGCTTCGGGCTTGGAGAACTATGGCTACACCTTC.

The rearrangement links TRBV28 to TRBJ2-7; TRBD1 matches at 7 bases. After removal of 5 bases from V and 0 bases from J, the junction contained 10 bases not matched to a gene. CDR1 and CDR2 (germline): MDHEN, SYDVKM. This CDR3 region has 16 residues. CDR3 residues: CASSRQGEGSSYEQYF. The CDR3 DNA is TGTGCCAGCAGTAGACAGGGAGAAGGGAGCTCCTACGAGCAGTACTTC.

This clone was counted once. The chain links TRBV5-4 to TRBJ2-2; 8 bases agree with TRBD2. This CDR3 has 17 amino acids. Germline CDR1 and CDR2: SGHNT and YYREEE (reference sequence). V gave up 2 bases and J gave up 5 bases; unmatched junction bases: 11. CDR3 in amino acids: CASSLRLAPQRTGELFF. The CDR3 bases are TGTGCCAGCAGCTTAAGACTAGCGCCCCAGCGGACCGGGGAGCTGTTTTTT.

This chain connects TRBV2 to TRBJ1-1; D perhaps matches TRBD1 (5 bases). Germline V CDR1 and CDR2: SNHLY, FYNNEI. Deletions cut 5 bases from V and 2 bases from J, with 12 bases between. The CDR3 is 14 amino acids. In DNA form, the CDR3 reads TGTGCCAGCAGTTACAGGAACTCTAACACTGAAGCTTTCTTT. Its translation is CASSYRNSNTEAFF.

V gene TRBV2 combines with J gene TRBJ2-7, with TRBD2 matching over 10 bases. The junction had 2 bases not matched to a gene; V was cut back by 9 bases and J by 0 bases. The length of the CDR3 is 13 residues. CDR1 is SNHLY and CDR2 is FYNNEI in the germline V gene. CDR3 nucleotide sequence: TGTGCCAGTGGACTAGCGGACTCCTACGAGCAGTACTTC. Protein: CASGLADSYEQYF.

The rearrangement uses TRBV7-8 and TRBJ1-2, with 9 bases that match TRBD1. V shed 1 base and J 8 bases; nucleotides not matched to a gene: 8. In germline, CDR1 is SGHVS, CDR2 FQNEAQ. The CDR3 is made up of 15 amino acids. CDR3 sequence (DNA): TGTGCCAGCAGCTTAGGTCAGGGGACAGGGAGAGGCTACACCTTC. It translates to CASSLGQGTGRGYTF.

This clone was observed a handful of times. This chain joins TRBV28 and TRBJ2-7; the match to TRBD1 covers 9 bases. The CDR3 has 13 amino acids. Germline-derived CDR1 and CDR2 are MDHEN and SYDVKM. J gave up 5 bases and V 9 bases, and 8 bases lay outside the gene matches. CDR3 sequence reads: CASFPGQGNEQYF. CDR3 DNA: TGTGCCAGTTTCCCGGGACAGGGAAACGAGCAGTACTTC.

The gene calls are TRBV4-1 and TRBJ2-3; D remains ambiguous. Germline CDR1 MGHRA, CDR2 YSYEKL. CDR3 length: 15 amino acids. The V and J ends lost 3 bases and 0 bases respectively, with 10 bases between them. CDR3 residues: CASSHSSISTDTQYF. The CDR3 region has the DNA TGCGCCAGCAGCCACTCCTCAATTAGCACAGATACGCAGTATTTT.

This chain links TRBV28 with TRBJ2-3; D unresolved. The CDR3 covers 11 residues. Trimming cost V 8 bases and J 6 bases, with 9 bases left between them. Germline loops: CDR1 MDHEN, CDR2 SYDVKM. DNA for the CDR3: TGTGCCAGCGCGGACCTTGATACGCAGTATTTT. Protein: CASADLDTQYF.

The V call is TRBV2, the J call TRBJ1-1; unclear D gene. V was shortened by 0 bases and J by 9 bases, with 11 bases between the two germline ends. Germline lookup yields CDR1 SNHLY and CDR2 FYNNEI. The CDR3 contains 13 residues. The CDR3 DNA follows: TGTGCCAGCAGTGAAGCCTACGGTTTTCAAGCTTTCTTT. Residues: CASSEAYGFQAFF.

This chain connects TRBV27 to TRBJ2-1; unclear D gene. Germline V lookup: CDR1 MNHEY, CDR2 SMNVEV (reference sequence). The CDR3 length is 11 residues. The V end lost 6 bases, the J end lost 5 bases, and 5 bases lay between the germline ends. The CDR3 loop is CASSGHNEQFF. The CDR3 DNA reads as TGTGCCAGCAGCGGGCACAATGAGCAGTTCTTC.

This chain uses TRBV4-2 with TRBJ2-7; 8 bases fit TRBD2. V shed 0 bases, J shed 4 bases, and the junction held 8 bases outside the gene matches. This CDR3 has 16 residues. The V gene's germline CDR1 is LGHNA and CDR2 YNFKEQ. The CDR3 region is CASSQEAGERSYEQYF. The CDR3 DNA is TGTGCCAGCAGCCAAGAAGCGGGAGAAAGGTCTTACGAGCAGTACTTC.

The rearrangement uses TRBV30 and TRBJ1-5, with TRBD1 as a possible D gene (6 bases). Germline lookup yields CDR1 GTSNPN and CDR2 SVGIG (reference sequence). V lost 4 bases, J lost 6 bases, and 13 bases lay in between. CDR3 length: 13 residues. The DNA of the CDR3 is TGTGCCTGGACCCAGGGGCTCGGTCAGCCCCAGCATTTT. Translated: CAWTQGLGQPQHF.

This rearrangement joins TRBV27 to TRBJ1-2; tentative D call: TRBD1 (6 bases). This CDR3 comprises 13 residues. V lost 5 bases and J 7 bases, leaving 14 bases between the germline ends. Germline values: CDR1 MNHEY, CDR2 SMNVEV (reference sequence). This chain's CDR3 is CASSATGYRGYTF. The CDR3 DNA reads as TGTGCCAGCAGTGCGACAGGTTATCGTGGCTACACCTTC.

This chain connects TRBV7-9 to TRBJ2-2; 8 bases fit TRBD1. The length of the CDR3 is 16 residues. V lost 1 base to trimming and J lost 5 bases; unmatched junction nucleotides: 6. Germline CDR1 is SEHNR and CDR2 is FQNEAQ (reference sequence). CDR3 nucleotide sequence: TGTGCCAGCAGCTTAGATTCCAGGGGGCGGACCGGGGAGCTGTTTTTT. This sequence encodes CASSLDSRGRTGELFF.

The chain carries TRBV28 and TRBJ1-5, with TRBD1 identical over 8 bases. This CDR3 is built from 16 residues. Trimming took 5 bases from V and 7 from J; bases not matched to a gene: 13. Germline values: CDR1 MDHEN, CDR2 SYDVKM. This CDR3 is CASSHMGQGAFQPQHF. In nucleotides, the CDR3 is TGTGCCAGCAGTCACATGGGGCAGGGGGCTTTCCAGCCCCAGCATTTT.

The V call is TRBV5-6, the J call TRBJ1-1, with 7 bases fitting TRBD1. This CDR3 is built from 15 residues. Germline V CDR1 and CDR2: SGHDT, YYEEEE. V trimming: 4 bases; J trimming: 0 bases; junction bases outside the gene matches: 6. The CDR3: CASSRRQGLNTEAFF. In DNA, the CDR3 is TGTGCCAGCAGCCGCCGACAGGGACTGAACACTGAAGCTTTCTTT.

Comment on this clone: Mismatch with germline at one junction end may stem from a read error. The J gene is TRBJ2-7, the V gene TRBV6-1; maybe TRBD1 (6 bases). Germline CDR1 reads MNHNS; CDR2 reads SASEGT. This CDR3 contains 10 residues. The CDR3 spells CASSEAGTTF. The CDR3, as DNA: TGTGCCAGCAGTGAAGCTGGGACAACCTTC.

The chain couples TRBV29-1 to TRBJ2-2; possible D gene TRBD2, 6 bases. The germline V gene encodes CDR1 SQVTM and CDR2 ANQGSEA. V lost 7 bases, J lost 5 bases, and 14 bases lay in between. This CDR3 comprises 13 residues. The CDR3, as DNA: TGCAGCGCTAGGCCTAGCGTAACCGGGGAGCTGTTTTTT. It encodes CSARPSVTGELFF.

The chain recombines TRBV4-1 with TRBJ2-5, with D possibly matching TRBD1 (6 bases). V dropped 0 bases and J dropped 5 bases, with 13 bases sitting between them. The CDR3 length is 15 residues. CDR1 is MGHRA, CDR2 YSYEKL, per germline. DNA of the CDR3: TGCGCCAGCAGCCAAGAGGGTACAGGGTGGGAGACCCAGTACTTC. Encoded protein: CASSQEGTGWETQYF.

This rearrangement joins TRBV7-8 to TRBJ1-2; D is perhaps TRBD1 (5 bases). Germline V gives CDR1 SGHVS, CDR2 FQNEAQ. Trimming took off 1 base at V and 8 bases at J, with 14 bases between the two ends. CDR3 size: 14 residues. The CDR3 nucleotides are TGTGCCAGCAGCTTAGTAGGGGAGGTGGAGGGCTACACCTTC. It is translated as CASSLVGEVEGYTF.

Concerning this clone itself: A junction boundary mismatches the germline segment, possibly from a read error. The chain links TRBV2 to TRBJ2-3; D remains ambiguous. CDR3 length equals 15 residues. CDR1 and CDR2 (germline): SNHLY, FYNNEI. CDR3 sequence (DNA): TGTGCCAGCAGCGAAGGAAGACACCCCACAGATACGCAGTATTTT. It yields the protein CASSEGRHPTDTQYF.

The chain uses TRBV30 and TRBJ1-1; D perhaps matches TRBD1 (5 bases). CDR3 size: 14 residues. With 4 bases removed from V and 5 bases from J, the gap between germline ends came to 17 bases. CDR1 and CDR2 (germline): GTSNPN, SVGIG (reference sequence). The CDR3 loop reads CAWTPDGAWTEAFF. In nucleotides, the CDR3 is TGTGCCTGGACCCCAGATGGGGCCTGGACTGAAGCTTTCTTT.

The table lists this clone with a few counts. In nucleotides, the CDR3 is TGTGCCAGCAGCCAAGGGGGAGGGGGTGACACCGGGGAGCTGTTTTTT. Translation gives CASSQGGGGDTGELFF. The chain carries TRBV4-2 and TRBJ2-2; possibly TRBD2 for D (7 bases). Germline-derived CDR1 and CDR2 are LGHNA and YNFKEQ. Trimming removed 1 base from V and 3 bases from J, with 12 bases in between. This CDR3 has 16 amino acids.

This clone was counted between two and nine times. V gene TRBV27 combines with J gene TRBJ1-2, with D uncertain. The CDR3 totals 13 residues. In germline, CDR1 is MNHEY, CDR2 SMNVEV (reference sequence). V shed 5 bases and J shed 8 bases, with 15 bases lying between them. The CDR3 DNA reads as TGTGCCAGCAGTGAGTCGGGAGTAGAGGGCTACACCTTC. Amino acids: CASSESGVEGYTF.

The V call is TRBV7-9, the J call TRBJ1-4; no definite D call. This CDR3 has 11 residues. CDR1 SEHNR and CDR2 FQNEAQ come from the germline V gene (reference sequence). Trimming left V 5 bases short and J 5 bases short, with 3 bases between. CDR3 protein: CASSPNEKLFF. Here the CDR3 DNA reads TGTGCCAGCAGCCCGAATGAAAAACTGTTTTTT. Complete variable domain (other parts from reference TRBV7-9 and TRBJ1-4): DTGVSQNPRHKITKRGQNVTFRCDPISEHNRLYWYRQTLGQGPEFLTYFQNEAQLEKSRLLSDRFSAERPKGSFSTLEIQRTEQGDSAMYLCASSPNEKLFFGSGTQLSVL.

The chain carries TRBV9 and TRBJ1-1; D is undetermined. CDR3 length: 13 amino acids. Germline values: CDR1 SGDLS, CDR2 YYNGEE. V lost 0 bases and J lost 1, with 4 bases in between. In DNA form, the CDR3 reads TGTGCCAGCAGCGTAGAGAGGAACACTGAAGCTTTCTTT. The encoded protein is CASSVERNTEAFF.

The chain links TRBV18 to TRBJ2-3; no definite D call. The germline gives CDR1 KGHSH, CDR2 LQKENI. The CDR3 sequence is 14 residues long. Trimming shortened V by 3 bases and J by 0 bases, and 7 bases separated the two germline ends. The CDR3 coding sequence is TGTGCCAGCTCACCTTCTATCAGCACAGATACGCAGTATTTT. Its translation: CASSPSISTDTQYF.

The gene calls are TRBV30 and TRBJ1-2; TRBD1 matches 9 bases. Germline loops: CDR1 GTSNPN, CDR2 SVGIG (reference sequence). This CDR3 contains 14 residues. Losses at the gene ends were 2 bases for V and 2 bases for J; bases not matched to a gene: 3. The CDR3 coding sequence is TGTGCCTGGAGTTCGGACAGGGGAAACTATGGCTACACCTTC. Translation: CAWSSDRGNYGYTF.

This clone was found once. This sequence joins TRBV11-2 and TRBJ1-2, with D hard to call. Trimming took off 2 bases at V and 2 bases at J, with 12 bases between the two ends. Germline V gene lookup returns CDR1 SGHAT and CDR2 FQNNGV. This CDR3 has 15 amino acids. CDR3 nucleotide sequence: TGTGCCAGCAGCTTAACCGCCGGGAAAAACTATGGCTACACCTTC. Translation gives CASSLTAGKNYGYTF.

This clone was seen only once. The genes are TRBV27 and TRBJ2-3; D remains ambiguous. Germline CDR1 reads MNHEY; CDR2 reads SMNVEV (reference sequence). The V end lost 7 bases, the J end lost 0 bases, and 11 bases lay between the germline ends. The CDR3 totals 14 residues. CDR3 nucleotide sequence: TGTGCCAGCAATCCGGTTGGGAGCACAGATACGCAGTATTTT. Amino acids: CASNPVGSTDTQYF.